This T cell receptor (beta chain) was found in a study of T-cell reconstitution after alpha-beta-depleted transplantation in children. Unique molecular identifiers were built into the TCRbeta library. Each CDR3 protein gets one entry after TCRdb re-called the PCR reads with MiXCR. The profile shows approximately 200,000 distinct CDR3 sequences, less than 15% of them singletons. This clonotype has a count of ten or more. Looked up from germline, CDR1 is MNHEY and CDR2 is SMNVEV (reference sequence). The CDR3 is made up of 14 amino acids. Trimming shortened V by 5 bases and J by 3 bases, and 13 bases separated the two germline ends.

The chain employs TRBV27 and TRBJ1-1, with D possibly matching TRBD1 (6 bases). The sample here was PBMCs from the stem cell graft donor, taken from the stem cell graft. This TCR derives from a human donor who donated a stem cell graft to a child with acute lymphoblastic leukemia. CDR3 coding DNA: TGTGCCAGCAGTGAACAGGGACCCGACACTGAAGCTTTCTTT. Translation gives CASSEQGPDTEAFF.